The table lists the clone carrying this T cell receptor (beta chain) with a few counts. The antigen is undetermined. The germline V gene has CDR1 LGHNT and CDR2 FRNRAP. V dropped 6 bases and J dropped 5 bases, with 8 bases sitting between them. The CDR3 totals 12 residues. The record originates from a study of cytomegalovirus exposure and HLA in healthy donors. Participants comprised healthy donors of bone marrow. The primer mix had 60 Vbeta and 13 Jbeta primers. The protocol was immunoSEQ multiplex PCR, while the TCRdb copy is restricted to in-frame clones and leaves out a portion. The sample carries approximately 180,000 clones, over 9.5% recorded once. Regarding the study as a whole: Under in vitro conditions, a few CMV-associated chains were confirmed as specific for CMV antigens. Per a prior analysis, the majority of TCR beta V segments were productive roughly 90% or roughly 30% of the time.

The receptor comes from a man aged 45-60 years in good health and CMV-seropositive. The specimen was PBMCs. This chain connects TRBV12-5 to TRBJ1-5; D may be TRBD1 (5 bases). The CDR3 spells CASGDIDQPQHF. In DNA form, the CDR3 reads TGTGCTAGTGGGGACATCGATCAGCCCCAGCATTTT.